This T cell receptor (beta chain) is from a study of shared clonotypes between healthy human individuals. Whole-study context: Per-donor plates numbered three CD4 naive, three CD4 memory, two CD8 naive and one CD8 memory. Study-level results: Depth was large, yet rarefaction showed that sorted-subset sequencing was incomplete.

As for this clone: Its antigen remains unknown.

Assay used: immunoSEQ multiplex PCR; TCRdb lists only in-frame clones, some missing. In the table there are nearly 750,000 clones, roughly two thirds of which are singletons. The CDR3 is made up of 15 amino acids. Germline-derived CDR1 and CDR2 are SGHTA and FQGNSA. The V gene end was trimmed by 5 bases and the J gene end by 1 base; junction bases not matched to a gene: 7. The donor cohort consisted entirely of Caucasian adults residing in Nashville, Tennessee. Material for sequencing was memory CD4+ T cells sorted from blood. Subset in this sample: CD45RA-negative fraction. The clonotype comes from a woman aged 25-40 years in good health. The chain combines TRBV7-2 with TRBJ1-1, with 7 bases fitting TRBD1. The DNA of the CDR3 is TGTGCCAGCAGCAGAAACAGGGGCGAGAACACTGAAGCTTTCTTT. This sequence encodes CASSRNRGENTEAFF. Based on the CDR3 plus reference TRBV7-2 and TRBJ1-1, the full variable domain is GAGVSQSPSNKVTEKGKDVELRCDPISGHTALYWYRQSLGQGLEFLIYFQGNSAPDKSGLPSDRFSAERTGGSVSTLTIQRTQQEDSAVYLCASSRNRGENTEAFFGQGTRLTVV.